This TCR beta chain derives from a study of T cells in localized non-small cell lung cancer. Study results and limitations: Clonality of T cells reached its maximum in uninvolved adjacent lung, surpassing tumor. Elevated circulating T cell density in blood was associated with longer overall survival. As only one tumor region underwent sequencing, heterogeneity remains possible. Median around 60 top-100 tumor clones were shared with paired adjacent lung.

TCRdb keeps only in-frame clones here, not all; method: immunoSEQ multiplex PCR. The top ten hold approximately 4.5% of the sample, which has 10,000 to 13,000 clones, under 55% seen once. For this clone: Its target is unknown.

The sequenced sample was lymph node tissue, obtained before any cancer treatment. The clonotype comes from a woman aged 40-70 years with stage II squamous cell lung carcinoma.

In DNA, the CDR3 is TGTGCCAGTACAGGAGGGTCTGGCTACACCTTC. Its protein product is CASTGGSGYTF. V and J are TRBV19 and TRBJ1-2; D ambiguous. V was trimmed by 7 bases and J by 7 bases, leaving 10 bases between them. The CDR3 runs to 11 residues. Germline loops: CDR1 LNHDA, CDR2 SQIVND (reference sequence). The variable domain in full, with the rest retrieved from reference TRBV19 and TRBJ1-2, is DGGITQSPKYLFRKEGQNVTLSCEQNLNHDAMYWYRQDPGQGLRLIYYSQIVNDFQKGDIAEGYSVSREKKESFPLTVTSAQKNPTAFYLCASTGGSGYTFGSGTRLTVV.